This T cell receptor beta chain came from a study of T cells in Graves' hyperthyroidism and ophthalmopathy. Study conclusions and caveats: Ophthalmopathy was distinguished from stable hyperthyroidism by 13 V-J signatures.

Researchers took RNA transcripts and amplified the TCR beta CDR3 regions from them. The TCR CDR3 first-round RT-PCR relied on the HTBI primer set. TCRdb used MiXCR to reprocess the multiplex PCR reads, holding one entry per CDR3 protein. The sample yields hundreds of thousands of distinct CDR3 sequences, around 13% seen once. This clonotype was counted a single time. As yet, its antigen is unknown. This may be a read error, as it is one base from a much larger clone. Sequenced: blood. This receptor was obtained from a woman aged 45-65 years with Graves' ophthalmopathy.

This chain's CDR3 is CASSMLGTGGDEQYF. CDR3 bases: TGTGCCAGTAGTATGCTGGGGACAGGGGGCGACGAGCAGTACTTC. V usage is TRBV19 and J usage is TRBJ2-7; TRBD1 matches 12 bases. The germline V gene has CDR1 LNHDA and CDR2 SQIVND (reference sequence). Germline trimming cut 3 bases from V and 5 bases from J; bases unmatched to any gene: 5. This CDR3 has 15 amino acids.